These T cell receptor beta chains were read from a single sample in a study of T cells after yellow fever vaccination. TCRdb fed the 5' RACE reads into MiXCR, producing one record per CDR3 protein. The table records about 75,000 distinct CDR3 sequences, about 7.2% of them present only once. Sequenced material: CD8+ T cells sorted from PBMCs, taken around 10 days after the first yellow fever vaccination. The source of these receptors is a man between 18 and 35 years old who received the YFV17D yellow fever vaccine. Both conserved end residues are part of each CDR3. D genes are given only for firm matches. The listing skips clone size in some rows; elsewhere it reads once, few, many or a size class.

D gene: TRBD1
J gene: TRBJ2-1
V gene: TRBV5-1
clone size: few
CDR3 DNA: TGCGCCAGCAGCTTGGCCGACAGGGGGCTCGATGAGCAGTTCTTC
CDR3 protein: CASSLADRGLDEQFF

D gene: TRBD2
J gene: TRBJ2-7
V gene: TRBV6-2/TRBV6-3
clone size: few
CDR3 DNA: TGTGCCAGCAGGGCCGGACTAGCGGTGGCCTACGAGCAGTACTTC
CDR3 protein: CASRAGLAVAYEQYF

D gene: TRBD2
J gene: TRBJ2-7
V gene: TRBV7-2
clone size: .
CDR3 DNA: TGTGCCAGCAGCCTACTAGCGGGGGGGGCCTACGAGCAGTACTTC
CDR3 protein: CASSLLAGGAYEQYF

D gene: TRBD1
J gene: TRBJ1-1
V gene: TRBV7-9
clone size: .
CDR3 DNA: TGTGCCAGCAGCCGGACAGGGCTAGGGGTCACTGAAGCTTTCTTT
CDR3 protein: CASSRTGLGVTEAFF

D gene: TRBD1
J gene: TRBJ2-3
V gene: TRBV15
clone size: .
CDR3 DNA: TGTGCCACCAGCAGACGGGGAATAGGGACAGACCCCGTCTCGGGCACAGATACGCAGTATTTT
CDR3 protein: CATSRRGIGTDPVSGTDTQYF

D gene: .
J gene: TRBJ2-7
V gene: TRBV10-3
clone size: many
CDR3 DNA: TGTGCCATCAGTGAGTTCCGTACCTACGAGCAGTACTTC
CDR3 protein: CAISEFRTYEQYF

D gene: TRBD1
J gene: TRBJ2-2
V gene: TRBV2
clone size: .
CDR3 DNA: TGTGCCAGCAGTGAAGGACAGGGGAACACCGGGGAGCTGTTTTTT
CDR3 protein: CASSEGQGNTGELFF

D gene: .
J gene: TRBJ1-2
V gene: TRBV20-1
clone size: many
CDR3 DNA: TGCAGTGCTAGAGATGATACAGGGAGTAGCTATGGCTACACCTTC
CDR3 protein: CSARDDTGSSYGYTF

D gene: TRBD1
J gene: TRBJ1-2
V gene: TRBV27
clone size: .
CDR3 DNA: TGTGCCAGCAGTTCTATTGGGACAGGGAATGGCTACACCTTC
CDR3 protein: CASSSIGTGNGYTF

D gene: .
J gene: TRBJ1-1
V gene: TRBV4-1
clone size: .
CDR3 DNA: TGCGCCAGCAGAGACGGGGGTGGGGAGGTTCGGGAAGCTTTCTTT
CDR3 protein: CASRDGGGEVREAFF

D gene: .
J gene: TRBJ2-1
V gene: TRBV6-5
clone size: many
CDR3 DNA: TGTGCCAGCAGTTACAGGGTACGGGATGAGCAGTTCTTC
CDR3 protein: CASSYRVRDEQFF

D gene: TRBD1
J gene: TRBJ2-6
V gene: TRBV4-3
clone size: many
CDR3 DNA: TGCGCCAGCAGCCAAGAGGACGGGACAGGAAATTTTGGGGCCAACGTCCTGACTTTC
CDR3 protein: CASSQEDGTGNFGANVLTF

D gene: .
J gene: TRBJ1-2
V gene: TRBV7-9
clone size: .
CDR3 DNA: TGTGCCAGCAGCTTATCAGATGAGTATGGCTACACCTTC
CDR3 protein: CASSLSDEYGYTF

D gene: .
J gene: TRBJ1-5
V gene: TRBV7-2
clone size: .
CDR3 DNA: TGTGCCAGCAGCCCGGCCGGGAGCAATCAGCCCCAGCATTTT
CDR3 protein: CASSPAGSNQPQHF

D gene: TRBD1
J gene: TRBJ2-2
V gene: TRBV4-1
clone size: many
CDR3 DNA: TGCGCCAGCAGCCAAGAAACAGGGGTCATGAACACCGGGGAGCTGTTTTTT
CDR3 protein: CASSQETGVMNTGELFF

D gene: .
J gene: TRBJ1-2
V gene: TRBV3-1
clone size: many
CDR3 DNA: TGTGCCAGCAGCTATTCGCATGGCTACACCTTC
CDR3 protein: CASSYSHGYTF

D gene: TRBD1
J gene: TRBJ2-2
V gene: TRBV6-4
clone size: medium-sized
CDR3 DNA: TGTGCCAGCAGCGAAACCCCCGGACAGGGATCCGGGGAGCTGTTTTTT
CDR3 protein: CASSETPGQGSGELFF

D gene: TRBD2
J gene: TRBJ2-1
V gene: TRBV3-1
clone size: .
CDR3 DNA: TGTGCCAGCAGCCGGAAAGGTAGCGGGGGGGCCCATGAGCAGTTCTTC
CDR3 protein: CASSRKGSGGAHEQFF

D gene: TRBD1
J gene: TRBJ1-4
V gene: TRBV7-3
clone size: few
CDR3 DNA: TGTGCCAGCAGCCCGTGGACAGGGGGTTGGGTTATGAATGAAAAACTGTTTTTT
CDR3 protein: CASSPWTGGWVMNEKLFF

D gene: TRBD1
J gene: TRBJ2-7
V gene: TRBV7-9
clone size: .
CDR3 DNA: TGTGCCAGCAGCTCCCGCCGGACAGGGGGCTGGTACGAGCAGTACTTC
CDR3 protein: CASSSRRTGGWYEQYF

D gene: .
J gene: TRBJ2-7
V gene: TRBV12-3/TRBV12-4
clone size: many
CDR3 DNA: TGTGCCAGCAGTTTCCGCGAGACCTACGAGCAGTACTTC
CDR3 protein: CASSFRETYEQYF

D gene: .
J gene: TRBJ1-3
V gene: TRBV4-3
clone size: many
CDR3 DNA: TGCGCCAGCAGCCAGGGTCTCAACTCTGGAAACACCATATATTTT
CDR3 protein: CASSQGLNSGNTIYF

D gene: TRBD2
J gene: TRBJ2-3
V gene: TRBV7-3
clone size: many
CDR3 DNA: TGTGCCAGCAGCCCAGGGACTAGCGTAACGGATACGCAGTATTTT
CDR3 protein: CASSPGTSVTDTQYF

D gene: .
J gene: TRBJ1-2
V gene: TRBV6-5
clone size: many
CDR3 DNA: TGTGCCAGCAGTTACTCGCCGGGGGTCCCGGAGGGCTACACCTTC
CDR3 protein: CASSYSPGVPEGYTF

D gene: .
J gene: TRBJ2-2
V gene: TRBV7-9
clone size: many
CDR3 DNA: TGTGCCAGCAGCCATAGTCGTCTGCGACCGGCAAACACCGGGGAGCTGTTTTTT
CDR3 protein: CASSHSRLRPANTGELFF

D gene: TRBD1
J gene: TRBJ2-3
V gene: TRBV10-3
clone size: many
CDR3 DNA: TGTGCCATCAGTGAGGGACAGGGAGAGAACACAGATACGCAGTATTTT
CDR3 protein: CAISEGQGENTDTQYF

D gene: .
J gene: TRBJ2-1
V gene: TRBV5-1
clone size: many
CDR3 DNA: TGCGCCAGCAGCTTAGGACGGGGACCCATTTACAATGAGCAGTTCTTC
CDR3 protein: CASSLGRGPIYNEQFF

D gene: TRBD1
J gene: TRBJ1-3
V gene: TRBV11-1
clone size: few
CDR3 DNA: TGTGCCAGCAGATCCCCCGGGACAGGGTATAGCTCTGGAAACACCATATATTTT
CDR3 protein: CASRSPGTGYSSGNTIYF

D gene: .
J gene: TRBJ2-1
V gene: TRBV6-2/TRBV6-3
clone size: few
CDR3 DNA: TGTGCCAGCAGCTCACCCGCGTCTAGGGGGGGCCTCGGTGAGCAGTTCTTC
CDR3 protein: CASSSPASRGGLGEQFF

D gene: .
J gene: TRBJ2-3
V gene: TRBV20-1
clone size: few
CDR3 DNA: TGCAGTGCTCAACAGGGGGGGCTTGAAGATACGCAGTATTTT
CDR3 protein: CSAQQGGLEDTQYF

D gene: .
J gene: TRBJ1-2
V gene: TRBV19
clone size: .
CDR3 DNA: TGTGCCAGTAGTTTATGGGACTGGGAAAGAGATGGCTACACCTTC
CDR3 protein: CASSLWDWERDGYTF

D gene: TRBD1
J gene: TRBJ1-2
V gene: TRBV4-2
clone size: many
CDR3 DNA: TGTGCCAGCAGCCAAGTCGGTGACAGGGGCTATGGCTACACCTTC
CDR3 protein: CASSQVGDRGYGYTF

D gene: .
J gene: TRBJ2-1
V gene: TRBV5-1
clone size: many
CDR3 DNA: TGCGCCAGCAGCTATGGGCCCTCCAATGAGCAGTTCTTC
CDR3 protein: CASSYGPSNEQFF

D gene: .
J gene: TRBJ2-5
V gene: TRBV5-1
clone size: many
CDR3 DNA: TGCGCCAGCAGCTTGAAGGGAAAAGAGACCCAGTACTTC
CDR3 protein: CASSLKGKETQYF

D gene: .
J gene: TRBJ1-2
V gene: TRBV19
clone size: .
CDR3 DNA: TGTGCCAGTAACTACGGGGGCTCGGGAGGCTACACCTTC
CDR3 protein: CASNYGGSGGYTF

D gene: TRBD1
J gene: TRBJ2-7
V gene: TRBV10-3
clone size: many
CDR3 DNA: TGTGCCATTAAAACCGGGACAGGGAGCGAGCAGTACTTC
CDR3 protein: CAIKTGTGSEQYF

D gene: TRBD1
J gene: TRBJ2-1
V gene: TRBV2
clone size: few
CDR3 DNA: TGTGCCAGCAGTGTGGGGACAGGGGGCCAGGATGAGCAGTTCTTC
CDR3 protein: CASSVGTGGQDEQFF

D gene: TRBD1
J gene: TRBJ1-5
V gene: TRBV5-5
clone size: many
CDR3 DNA: TGTGCCAGCAGCGAGAACAAACAGGGGGGTTGGACCAATCAGCCCCAGCATTTT
CDR3 protein: CASSENKQGGWTNQPQHF

D gene: .
J gene: TRBJ2-3
V gene: TRBV10-3
clone size: many
CDR3 DNA: TGTGCCATCGGGGGGATGGGGAGCACAGATACGCAGTATTTT
CDR3 protein: CAIGGMGSTDTQYF

D gene: .
J gene: TRBJ1-1
V gene: TRBV4-1
clone size: many
CDR3 DNA: TGCGCCAGCAGCCAAGAACCGGGGAACACTGAAGCTTTCTTT
CDR3 protein: CASSQEPGNTEAFF

D gene: TRBD1
J gene: TRBJ2-6
V gene: TRBV5-1
clone size: few
CDR3 DNA: TGCGCCAGCAGCTTCGACAGGGCGGTCTCGGGGGCCAACGTCCTGACTTTC
CDR3 protein: CASSFDRAVSGANVLTF

D gene: .
J gene: TRBJ2-1
V gene: TRBV27
clone size: many
CDR3 DNA: TGTGCCAAGAAAAATGAGCAGTTCTTC
CDR3 protein: CAKKNEQFF

D gene: .
J gene: TRBJ2-1
V gene: TRBV6-5
clone size: .
CDR3 DNA: TGTGCCAGCAGTTACCCGGACAGAGTCAATGAGCAGTTCTTC
CDR3 protein: CASSYPDRVNEQFF

D gene: .
J gene: TRBJ2-3
V gene: TRBV6-2/TRBV6-3
clone size: few
CDR3 DNA: TGTGCCAGCAGTTTGACGGGATTCAGCACAGATACGCAGTATTTT
CDR3 protein: CASSLTGFSTDTQYF

D gene: .
J gene: TRBJ2-7
V gene: TRBV27
clone size: many
CDR3 DNA: TGTGCCAGCAGTTTCGGCTCTGGGTACGAGCAGTACTTC
CDR3 protein: CASSFGSGYEQYF

D gene: .
J gene: TRBJ2-7
V gene: TRBV4-1
clone size: many
CDR3 DNA: TGCGCCAGCAGCCCGTACAGGGAGAACGAGCAGTACTTC
CDR3 protein: CASSPYRENEQYF

D gene: .
J gene: TRBJ2-1
V gene: TRBV7-8
clone size: .
CDR3 DNA: TGTGCCAGCAGCTTATTGGGCGGCTACAATGAGCAGTTTTTC
CDR3 protein: CASSLLGGYNEQFF

D gene: .
J gene: TRBJ1-5
V gene: TRBV2
clone size: few
CDR3 DNA: TGTGCCAGCAGTGAGATCGGAAGCAATCAGCCCCAGCATTTT
CDR3 protein: CASSEIGSNQPQHF

D gene: TRBD1
J gene: TRBJ1-5
V gene: TRBV20-1
clone size: .
CDR3 DNA: TGCAGTGCTATCGACAGGGGTGACTATAGCAATCAGCCCCAGCATTTT
CDR3 protein: CSAIDRGDYSNQPQHF

D gene: TRBD1
J gene: TRBJ2-1
V gene: TRBV29-1
clone size: many
CDR3 DNA: TGCAGCGTTGATGAAGGACAGGGGATCAATGAGCAGTTCTTC
CDR3 protein: CSVDEGQGINEQFF

D gene: TRBD1
J gene: TRBJ2-2
V gene: TRBV10-3
clone size: few
CDR3 DNA: TGTGCCATCAGTGACCGAGACAGGGGGAAAAACGCCGGGGAGCTGTTTTTT
CDR3 protein: CAISDRDRGKNAGELFF

D gene: .
J gene: TRBJ2-2
V gene: TRBV12-3/TRBV12-4
clone size: many
CDR3 DNA: TGTGCCAGCAGTTTTCAGGCCCGTGCGAACACCGGGGAGCTGTTTTTT
CDR3 protein: CASSFQARANTGELFF

D gene: .
J gene: TRBJ2-7
V gene: TRBV12-3/TRBV12-4
clone size: few
CDR3 DNA: TGTGCCAGCAGTTTTTCCGGCAGAGAATTCTACGAGCAGTACTTC
CDR3 protein: CASSFSGREFYEQYF

D gene: .
J gene: TRBJ1-1
V gene: TRBV4-2
clone size: .
CDR3 DNA: TGTGCCAGCAGCCAAGGGGGAGTGAACACTGAAGCTTTCTTT
CDR3 protein: CASSQGGVNTEAFF

D gene: .
J gene: TRBJ1-1
V gene: TRBV12-3/TRBV12-4
clone size: many
CDR3 DNA: TGTGCCAGCAGTTCAACAGCCCCAGAAGCTTTCTTT
CDR3 protein: CASSSTAPEAFF

D gene: .
J gene: TRBJ1-2
V gene: TRBV21-1
clone size: few
CDR3 DNA: TGTGCCAGCAGCTTTCCAGGAAGGACGGACTATGGCTACACCTTC
CDR3 protein: CASSFPGRTDYGYTF

D gene: TRBD1
J gene: TRBJ1-1
V gene: TRBV7-9
clone size: many
CDR3 DNA: TGTGCCAGCAGCCCGCGGACAGGTTCTTATCGGAACACTGAAGCTTTCTTT
CDR3 protein: CASSPRTGSYRNTEAFF

D gene: .
J gene: TRBJ1-1
V gene: TRBV12-3/TRBV12-4
clone size: many
CDR3 DNA: TGTGCCAGCAGCCAGACAGATTATACTACTTTCTTT
CDR3 protein: CASSQTDYTTFF